Presented here are 22 T cell receptor beta chains from one specimen sequenced in a study of T-cell memory formation after mild COVID-19. TCRdb ran MiXCR on the 5' RACE reads and lists one entry per CDR3 protein. The sample includes around 300,000 distinct CDR3 sequences, around 15% of them seen just once. The sample taken for sequencing was PBMCs or a T cell subset sorted from them (not recorded which). The receptor set was obtained from a young man who had mild COVID-19 (a few samples of this study predate the infection). Cell type and time point are not known.

The chain couples TRBV11-2 to TRBJ2-3; possibly TRBD1 for D (5 bases). The V gene's germline CDR1 is SGHAT and CDR2 FQNNGV. This CDR3 region has 15 residues. Trimming took off 0 bases at V and 4 bases at J, with 11 bases between the two ends. Here the CDR3 reads CASSLESGRSDTQYF. Written as DNA, the CDR3 is TGTGCCAGCAGCTTAGAGTCAGGGCGGTCAGATACGCAGTATTTT. Filled out from reference TRBV11-2 and TRBJ2-3, the complete variable domain reads EAGVAQSPRYKIIEKRQSVAFWCNPISGHATLYWYQQILGQGPKLLIQFQNNGVVDDSQLPKDRFSAERLKGVDSTLKIQPAKLEDSAVYLCASSLESGRSDTQYFGPGTRLTVL.

A few counts support this clonotype. The V and J genes are TRBV27 and TRBJ1-2; unclear D gene. The CDR3 runs to 12 residues. Germline loops: CDR1 MNHEY, CDR2 SMNVEV (reference sequence). V dropped 6 bases and J dropped 4 bases, with 9 bases sitting between them. The CDR3 loop reads CASRTFRYGYTF. DNA for the CDR3: TGTGCCAGCAGGACATTTCGCTATGGCTACACCTTC.

This clonotype was counted only a few times. The rearrangement uses TRBV6-1 and TRBJ1-2; D is perhaps TRBD1 (5 bases). Germline V CDR1 and CDR2: MNHNS, SASEGT. This CDR3 is 14 amino acids long. V was clipped by 5 bases and J by 0 bases, with 10 bases between them. This CDR3 reads CASSMDTTNYGYTF. DNA for the CDR3: TGTGCCAGCAGTATGGACACAACTAACTATGGCTACACCTTC.

This clonotype occurred many times. J is TRBJ2-4 and V is TRBV6-6; 12 bases line up with TRBD2. This CDR3 comprises 20 residues. V shed 4 bases and J 3 bases; nucleotides not matched to a gene: 16. Germline V gene data show CDR1 as MNHNY and CDR2 as SVGAGI (reference sequence). This chain's CDR3 is CASSSNPTSGGGRSKNIQYF. CDR3 nucleotides: TGTGCCAGCAGTTCCAACCCGACTAGCGGGGGTGGCCGTAGCAAAAACATTCAGTACTTC.

The gene calls are TRBV7-7 and TRBJ2-1, with TRBD2 as a possible D gene (5 bases). CDR1 and CDR2 (germline): SSHAT, FNYEAQ (reference sequence). Trimming took off 5 bases at V and 6 bases at J, with 14 bases between the two ends. The CDR3 extends over 14 amino acids. The CDR3 nucleotides read TGTGCCAGCAGCCCAGGAGGAGCCCTCAATGAGCAGTTCTTC. Amino acids: CASSPGGALNEQFF.

The chain carries TRBV5-1 and TRBJ2-1; 7 positions agree with TRBD1. This CDR3 has 12 residues. V lost 4 bases and J lost 10; bases outside the gene matches: 5. Germline V gene data show CDR1 as SGHRS and CDR2 as YFSETQ. The CDR3 loop reads CASSPDRLEQFF. The CDR3 coding sequence is TGCGCCAGCAGCCCGGACAGGCTAGAGCAGTTCTTC.

The gene calls are TRBV7-9 and TRBJ1-5; the D is unclear. Germline loops: CDR1 SEHNR, CDR2 FQNEAQ (reference sequence). The CDR3 runs to 12 residues. Trimming shortened V by 3 bases and J by 5 bases, and 5 bases separated the two germline ends. The CDR3 region has the DNA TGTGCCAGCAGCTTTACGGATCAGCCCCAGCATTTT. This sequence encodes CASSFTDQPQHF.

This clonotype was counted between two and nine times. Sequence at one end of the junction differs from germline and may be a read error. The chain uses TRBV5-1 and TRBJ1-1; D gene uncertain. The CDR3 totals 13 residues. Germline V CDR1 and CDR2: SGHRS, YFSETQ. CDR3 sequence: CAISFGRNTEAFF. The CDR3 DNA follows: TGCGCCATCAGCTTTGGCAGGAACACTGAAGCTTTCTTT.

This clonotype was seen a handful of times. The chain carries TRBV6-1 and TRBJ2-5, with D tentatively TRBD2 (6 bases). The length of the CDR3 is 14 residues. V was clipped by 6 bases and J by 1 base, with 12 bases between them. The germline CDR1 and CDR2 sequences are MNHNS and SASEGT. The chain's CDR3 is CASSHWGVQETQYF. The CDR3 DNA sequence: TGTGCCAGCAGCCACTGGGGGGTCCAAGAGACCCAGTACTTC.

The J gene is TRBJ1-2, the V gene TRBV5-5; 7 positions agree with TRBD1. The CDR3 contains 14 residues. CDR1 and CDR2 from the germline V gene are SGHKS and YYEKEE (reference sequence). J gave up 7 bases and V 5 bases, and 11 bases lay outside the gene matches. This CDR3 is CASRARQGSGGYTF. CDR3 sequence (DNA): TGTGCCAGCAGGGCCCGACAGGGTTCAGGTGGCTACACCTTC.

This clonotype was seen a few times. The chain is built from TRBV5-5 and TRBJ1-5, with a possible D match to TRBD1 (5 bases). This CDR3 spans 15 amino acids. CDR1 is SGHKS, CDR2 YYEKEE, per germline (reference sequence). V was shortened by 1 base and J by 3 bases, with 11 bases between the two germline ends. For the CDR3, the DNA is TGTGCCAGCAGCTTGTTTTCCGGACACAATCAGCCCCAGCATTTT. Translating it yields CASSLFSGHNQPQHF.

The chain combines TRBV7-9 with TRBJ2-1; D gene ambiguous. CDR3 length: 13 amino acids. V lost 2 bases and J 7 bases, leaving 9 bases between the germline ends. Per germline, CDR1 SEHNR and CDR2 FQNEAQ (reference sequence). The CDR3 loop reads CASSLPVWNEQFF. CDR3 nucleotides: TGTGCCAGCAGCTTACCTGTGTGGAATGAGCAGTTCTTC. The complete variable domain, with remaining parts taken from reference TRBV7-9 and TRBJ2-1, reads DTGVSQNPRHKITKRGQNVTFRCDPISEHNRLYWYRQTLGQGPEFLTYFQNEAQLEKSRLLSDRFSAERPKGSFSTLEIQRTEQGDSAMYLCASSLPVWNEQFFGPGTRLTVL.

This rearrangement joins TRBV3-1 to TRBJ2-7; the D gene could be TRBD1 or TRBD2 (6 bases each). The CDR3 covers 14 residues. V was trimmed by 5 bases and J by 6 bases, leaving 17 bases between them. CDR1 and CDR2 (germline): LGHDT, YNNKEL (reference sequence). DNA of the CDR3: TGTGCCAGCAGCGAGACGGGGGCGCAAACCGAGCAGTACTTC. Amino acids: CASSETGAQTEQYF.

The rearrangement joins TRBV5-1 to TRBJ2-1; TRBD2 aligns across 9 bases. V was clipped by 2 bases and J by 5 bases; unmatched bases: 5. CDR3 length: 15 residues. CDR1 SGHRS and CDR2 YFSETQ come from the germline V gene. In nucleotides, the CDR3 is TGCGCCAGCAGCTTCGGGGCTAGCGGGAACAATGAGCAGTTCTTC. This sequence encodes CASSFGASGNNEQFF. Drawing the rest from reference TRBV5-1 and TRBJ2-1, the complete variable domain is KAGVTQTPRYLIKTRGQQVTLSCSPISGHRSVSWYQQTPGQGLQFLFEYFSETQRNKGNFPGRFSGRQFSNSRSEMNVSTLELGDSALYLCASSFGASGNNEQFFGPGTRLTVL.

This chain joins TRBV28 and TRBJ1-2; unclear D gene. CDR1 and CDR2 from the germline V gene are MDHEN and SYDVKM. Trimming stripped 4 bases from V and 1 base from J, with 13 bases between. The CDR3 has 15 residues. The CDR3 DNA reads TGTGCCAGCAGTTCACCCACTACAGTTAACTATGGCTACACCTTC. It is translated as CASSSPTTVNYGYTF.

This clonotype was seen a few times. The chain links TRBV10-3 to TRBJ2-3; 10 bases match TRBD2. This CDR3 comprises 16 residues. Germline V lookup: CDR1 ENHRY, CDR2 SYGVKD. V shed 2 bases, J shed 5 bases, and the junction held 7 bases outside the gene matches. This CDR3 is CAISERVAGGQDTQYF. As DNA, the CDR3 is TGTGCCATCAGTGAGAGAGTAGCGGGGGGACAAGATACGCAGTATTTT.

This chain joins TRBV24-1 and TRBJ1-5; 8 nucleotides agree with TRBD1. Germline lookup yields CDR1 KGHDR and CDR2 SFDVKD. There are 13 residues in the CDR3. The V gene end was trimmed by 9 bases and the J gene end by 7 bases; junction bases not matched to a gene: 7. CDR3 in DNA: TGTGCCACCCGGCAGGGGGCGAGGCAGCCCCAGCATTTT. Protein product: CATRQGARQPQHF.

This sequence joins TRBV29-1 and TRBJ1-1, with TRBD1 matching over 7 bases. Germline V gene sequence: CDR1 SQVTM, CDR2 ANQGSEA. V gave up 7 bases and J gave up 1 base; unmatched junction bases: 6. The length of the CDR3 is 13 residues. CDR3 residues: CSATEGANTEAFF. In DNA, the CDR3 is TGCAGCGCTACCGAGGGGGCGAACACTGAAGCTTTCTTT.

The chain has TRBV11-3 and TRBJ2-5; 7 bases are a match to TRBD1. Germline V gives CDR1 SGHNT, CDR2 YENEEA. J was trimmed by 4 bases and V by 5 bases; bases with no gene match: 7. CDR3 length equals 14 residues. The CDR3 sequence is CASSQRDRPETQYF. CDR3 bases: TGTGCCAGCAGCCAACGGGACAGACCAGAGACCCAGTACTTC.

The chain carries TRBV7-8 and TRBJ1-6; D remains ambiguous. The ends were cut back, 1 base at V and 0 bases at J, with 13 bases in the middle. CDR1 and CDR2 (germline): SGHVS, FQNEAQ. This CDR3 region has 18 residues. For the CDR3, the DNA is TGTGCCAGCAGCTTAGGCCAGCTTTATAGCTCCTATAATTCACCCCTCCACTTT. As protein: CASSLGQLYSSYNSPLHF.

The sample holds a few counts of this clonotype. The genes are TRBV12-3 or TRBV12-4 and TRBJ1-1; the D is unclear. The V gene lost 5 bases and the J gene lost 5 bases, with 12 bases spanning the gap. CDR3 length: 13 residues. The CDR3 loop is CASSTKDGTEAFF. The CDR3 DNA sequence: TGTGCCAGCAGTACTAAGGATGGAACTGAAGCTTTCTTT.

This clonotype was observed a few times. The J gene is TRBJ2-3, the V gene TRBV6-5, with 7 bases fitting TRBD2. In germline, CDR1 is MNHEY, CDR2 SVGAGI. Germline trimming cut 0 bases from V and 0 bases from J; bases unmatched to any gene: 3. There are 16 residues in the CDR3. Here the CDR3 DNA reads TGTGCCAGCAGTTACTCGGGAGGGTCAAGCACAGATACGCAGTATTTT. Translating gives CASSYSGGSSTDTQYF.